The sequence of this T cell receptor beta chain was determined in a study of blood T cell repertoires in COVID-19. The table came from immunoSEQ multiplex PCR; TCRdb's copy has only in-frame clones and leaves some out. The data hold some 400,000 clones, with approximately 89% observed a single time. Only one count was recorded for this clone. The junction had 8 bases not matched to a gene; V was cut back by 6 bases and J by 3 bases. Germline V CDR1 and CDR2: MNHNY, SVGAGI (reference sequence). The CDR3 sequence is 14 residues long. This TCR was sampled from a man aged 30-40 years who had recovered from COVID-19. The sample consisted of PBMCs or T cells enriched from blood (not recorded which). This rearrangement joins TRBV6-6 to TRBJ2-7; 7 nucleotides match TRBD1. The DNA for the CDR3 is TGTGCCAGCAGACTTTCGACAGGGCTCTACGAGCAGTACTTC. It specifies CASRLSTGLYEQYF.